This T cell receptor beta chain appears in the sequencing data of a study of cytomegalovirus exposure and HLA in healthy donors. At the level of the study: A later analysis reported the 120 or so validation repertoires used the same platform as the 666 first-cohort repertoires.

This CDR3 spans 11 amino acids. Trimming cost V 2 bases and J 9 bases, with 8 bases left between them. Germline values: CDR1 GTSNPN, CDR2 SVGIG (reference sequence). Assay used: immunoSEQ multiplex PCR; TCRdb lists only in-frame clones, some missing. The sample contains 200,000 to 300,000 clones, around 85% of which appear only once. The source material was PBMCs. The chain employs TRBV30 and TRBJ2-1; D is ambiguous. The receptor was derived from a woman aged 30 to 39 in good health and CMV-seropositive. CDR3 nucleotide sequence: TGTGCCTGGAGTCTATTCATTGAGCAGTTCTTC. Translated, it gives CAWSLFIEQFF.